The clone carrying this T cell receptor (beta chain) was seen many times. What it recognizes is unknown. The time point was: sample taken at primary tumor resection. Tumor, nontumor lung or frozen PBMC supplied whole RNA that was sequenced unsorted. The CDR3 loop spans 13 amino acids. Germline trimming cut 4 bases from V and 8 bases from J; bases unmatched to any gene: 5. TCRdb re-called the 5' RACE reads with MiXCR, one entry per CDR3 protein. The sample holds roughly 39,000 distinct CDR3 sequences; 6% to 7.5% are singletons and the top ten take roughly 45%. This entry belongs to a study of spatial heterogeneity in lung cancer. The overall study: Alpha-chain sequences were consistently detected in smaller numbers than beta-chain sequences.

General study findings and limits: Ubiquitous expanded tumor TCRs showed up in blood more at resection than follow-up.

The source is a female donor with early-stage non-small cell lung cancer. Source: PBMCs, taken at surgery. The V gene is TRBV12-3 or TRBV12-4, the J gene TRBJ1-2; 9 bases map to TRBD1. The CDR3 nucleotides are TGTGCCAGCAGTTACGGACAGGGGCGCGGCTACACCTTC. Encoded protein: CASSYGQGRGYTF.